The rows below give T cell receptor beta chains drawn from one sample of a study of blood T cell repertoires in COVID-19. Assay: immunoSEQ multiplex PCR; the TCRdb copy retains only in-frame clones and omits some. The sample includes 52,000 or so clones, 87% seen only once; the top ten take around 3.4%. Sequenced material: peripheral blood. The receptors originated from a man in his forties with COVID-19, enrolled during active disease. Each CDR3 is given with its conserved first and last residue. The D gene is left open where the match is weak. Part of the rows lack a size; the others show once, few, many or a class for expanded clones.

D	size	V	J	DNA	CDR3
NA	NA	TRBV19	TRBJ1-4	TGTGCCAGTAGTCTTGGCAGGGGATGGACAACTAATGAAAAACTGTTTTTT	CASSLGRGWTTNEKLFF
TRBD2	NA	TRBV5-1	TRBJ2-1	TGCGCCAGCAGCTTGCCGACTAGCGGGGCTGGGGGTGAGCAGTTCTTC	CASSLPTSGAGGEQFF
TRBD1	NA	TRBV7-9	TRBJ1-4	TGTGCCAGCAGCTTAGACGGGCCGGGACAGTCGTTTTTT	CASSLDGPGQSFF
NA	NA	TRBV9	TRBJ1-3	TGTGCCAGCAGCGTAGACGGGTCAGGAAACACCATATATTTT	CASSVDGSGNTIYF
TRBD1	NA	TRBV19	TRBJ2-3	TGTGCCAGTAGTAACAGGGGGCGGGGAACAGATACGCAGTATTTT	CASSNRGRGTDTQYF
TRBD1	NA	TRBV2	TRBJ2-5	TGTGCCAGCAGTAGCGACAGGGGGGACCAAGAGACCCAGTACTTC	CASSSDRGDQETQYF
TRBD1	NA	TRBV28	TRBJ1-6	TGTGCCAGCAGTCGTGCGGATGCTACAGGGGGCAATAATTCACCCCTCCACTTT	CASSRADATGGNNSPLHF
NA	NA	TRBV28	TRBJ1-4	TGTGCCAGCAGTTTAGACGACAGAGGTAATGAAAAACTGTTTTTT	CASSLDDRGNEKLFF
NA	NA	TRBV29-1	TRBJ1-1	TGCAGCGGCGGGAGCGCGGACACTGAAGCTTTCTTT	CSGGSADTEAFF
NA	NA	TRBV5-1	TRBJ2-2	TGCGCCAGCAGCTTCTTAGGGGGTATTACCGGGGAGCTGTTTTTT	CASSFLGGITGELFF
NA	NA	TRBV12-5	TRBJ1-5	TGTGCTAGTGGTTCCGACAGGTTTAGCAATCAGCCCCAGCATTTT	CASGSDRFSNQPQHF
NA	few	TRBV30	TRBJ1-1	TGTGCCGGTGACAGGATAGTCACTGAAGCTTTCTTT	CAGDRIVTEAFF
NA	NA	TRBV30	TRBJ2-3	TGTGCCTGGACGACAGCCGGCACAGATACGCAGTATTTT	CAWTTAGTDTQYF
NA	NA	TRBV19	TRBJ2-7	TGTGCCAGTAGTCCACTAAACTCCTACGAGCAGTACTTC	CASSPLNSYEQYF
TRBD2	once	TRBV18	TRBJ2-1	TGTGCCAGCTCACCACGGGCGGGGGGCATCTCCTACAATGAGCAGTTCTTC	CASSPRAGGISYNEQFF
NA	once	TRBV5-4	TRBJ2-7	TGTGCCAGCAGCCCTTCCGGAGGGCGCGGTGGTTACGAGCAGTACTTC	CASSPSGGRGGYEQYF
NA	NA	TRBV6-5	TRBJ2-2	TGTGCCAGCAGTTACAAGCGGAGGCTCTACACCGGGGAGCTGTTTTTT	CASSYKRRLYTGELFF
NA	NA	TRBV7-6	TRBJ2-5	TGTGCCAGCAGCTTCTGGGCCCTCCAAGAGACCCAGTACTTC	CASSFWALQETQYF
NA	NA	TRBV5-4	TRBJ1-4	TGTGCCAGCACCCATAGGGGGGGCGCTAATGAAAAACTGTTTTTT	CASTHRGGANEKLFF
TRBD1	NA	TRBV11-3	TRBJ1-1	TGTGCCAGCAGCTCATTCCCCCCAGTCAGGGGGTACGACGGGGACACTGAAGCTTTCTTT	CASSSFPPVRGYDGDTEAFF
TRBD1	NA	TRBV25-1	TRBJ1-2	TGTGCCAGCAGTGACTCGACAGGGGATGGCTACACCTTC	CASSDSTGDGYTF
NA	few	TRBV5-4	TRBJ2-7	TGTGCCAGCAGCGTTTGGGCTCATCCCTACGAGCAGTACTTC	CASSVWAHPYEQYF
NA	NA	TRBV4-2	TRBJ1-1	TGTGCCAGCAGCCAAGATTGGCGGGGGTCCGGTGAAGCTTTCTTT	CASSQDWRGSGEAFF
NA	once	TRBV19	TRBJ2-5	TGTGCCAGTAGCCCACCTGGGGGCTTCCAAGAGACCCAGTACTTC	CASSPPGGFQETQYF
TRBD2	NA	TRBV5-1	TRBJ2-1	TGCGCCAGCAGTCGGGGACTAGCGGGAGGTAATGAGCAGTTCTTC	CASSRGLAGGNEQFF
NA	NA	TRBV29-1	TRBJ1-6	TGCAGCGTTGCCGCAGGGGCAGGGAATTCACCCCTCCACTTT	CSVAAGAGNSPLHF
TRBD1	NA	TRBV15	TRBJ1-4	TGTGCCACCAGCGGGGGACAGGGGCCCAGAAATGAAAAACTGTTTTTT	CATSGGQGPRNEKLFF
NA	NA	TRBV30	TRBJ1-1	TGTGCCTGGATGACTGGCTCGAACACTGAAGCTTTCTTT	CAWMTGSNTEAFF
NA	NA	TRBV9	TRBJ1-1	TGTGCCAGCAGCGTAGAGGGAGAAGGCACTGAAGCTTTCTTT	CASSVEGEGTEAFF
TRBD2	NA	TRBV7-3	TRBJ2-7	TGTGCCAGCAGCAGGGGACTAGTTGTCTCCTACGAGCAGTACTTC	CASSRGLVVSYEQYF
TRBD2	once	TRBV5-1	TRBJ2-5	TGCGCCAGCAGATCTAGACTAGCGGGGGTTCAAGAGACCCAGTACTTC	CASRSRLAGVQETQYF
NA	NA	TRBV2	TRBJ1-3	TGTGCCAGCAGTGAATCTTGGGCCAGCTCTGGAAACACCATATATTTT	CASSESWASSGNTIYF
NA	few	TRBV10-3	TRBJ1-1	TGTGCCATCCATGGCATGAACACTGAAGCTTTCTTT	CAIHGMNTEAFF
NA	NA	TRBV2	TRBJ2-3	TGTGCCAGCACCTGGATGCGGGGCGGCTCGGATACGCAGTATTTT	CASTWMRGGSDTQYF
NA	NA	TRBV7-3	TRBJ2-5	TGTGCCAGCAGCTTAAACGGGAACCAAGAGACCCAGTACTTC	CASSLNGNQETQYF
NA	NA	TRBV30	TRBJ2-7	TGTGCCTGGAGTGGCCGGGACGAGCAGTACTTC	CAWSGRDEQYF
TRBD2	few	TRBV2	TRBJ2-7	TGTGCCAGCACCGTAGCGGGGGGGCCCTACGAGCAGTACTTC	CASTVAGGPYEQYF
NA	once	TRBV5-1	TRBJ2-1	TGCGCCAGCAGCTCCGGGCGGGGCGGCCCCAATGAGCAGTTCTTC	CASSSGRGGPNEQFF
TRBD1	NA	TRBV28	TRBJ1-2	TGTGCCAGCAGTGTGGACAGGGGGCATGTCTATGGCTACACCTTC	CASSVDRGHVYGYTF
NA	NA	TRBV11-3	TRBJ1-1	TGTGCCAGCAGAATAGCGGGGGGGGCGGACACTGAAGCTTTCTTT	CASRIAGGADTEAFF
NA	NA	TRBV7-3	TRBJ2-2	TGTGCCAGCAGCCCAGTTTCGGGGCGGGATCCCGGGGAGCTGTTTTTT	CASSPVSGRDPGELFF
NA	once	TRBV29-1	TRBJ2-3	TGCAGCGTTGAAGAAGGGGCGCTGGATACGCAGTATTTT	CSVEEGALDTQYF
TRBD2	NA	TRBV9	TRBJ2-3	TGTGCCAGCAGCCCCCTGGCGGGAGGGTCAGATACGCAGTATTTT	CASSPLAGGSDTQYF
TRBD2	NA	TRBV5-1	TRBJ2-7	TGCGCCAGCAGCTTATCAGAGCGGGACGGCTACGAGCAGTACTTC	CASSLSERDGYEQYF
TRBD2	few	TRBV7-9	TRBJ2-2	TGTGCCAGCAGCTACTTGGAGCGGGAGCTAGGCACCGGGGAGCTGTTTTTT	CASSYLERELGTGELFF
NA	NA	TRBV21-1	TRBJ2-1	TGTGCCAGAAAAGAACCTCCGACTAGCGGGAGTGGGTCCTACAATGAGCAGTTCTTC	CARKEPPTSGSGSYNEQFF
TRBD1	NA	TRBV9	TRBJ1-2	TGTGCCAGCAGCGGGGACAGGGGGTTTAACTATGGCTACACCTTC	CASSGDRGFNYGYTF
NA	once	TRBV9	TRBJ2-3	TGTGCCAGCAGCGTAGATCCGGCGGGATTGATGATGGATACGCAGTATTTT	CASSVDPAGLMMDTQYF